This is a list of T cell receptor beta chains from one sample in a study of blood T cell repertoires in COVID-19. The assay was immunoSEQ multiplex PCR, and TCRdb's table has in-frame clones only and misses some. The sample lists 45,000 to 60,000 clones; roughly 85% were seen once. Input material: peripheral blood. Receptors originate from a human donor in a cohort sampled during active COVID-19. The CDR3 runs from the conserved cysteine through the conserved F or W.

v_gene,j_gene,CDR3aa
TRBV12-3/TRBV12-4,TRBJ1-1,CASEYRVNTEAFF
TRBV18,TRBJ1-1,CASSHRDSEAFF
TRBV25-1,TRBJ1-1,CASSELTGTAEAFF
TRBV6-6,TRBJ1-2,CASRQENYGYTF
TRBV6-6,TRBJ1-6,CASSYAGGTTPLHF
TRBV29-1,TRBJ1-2,CSTPGRGFDYTF
TRBV6-6,TRBJ2-5,CASSGQGSELQETQYF
TRBV7-2,TRBJ2-5,CASSLAGGPDAQYF
TRBV18,TRBJ2-6,CASSPPGGVSGANVLTF
TRBV27,TRBJ1-1,CASSLVYTEAFF
TRBV3-1/TRBV3-2,TRBJ1-6,CASSQEISSYNSPLHF
TRBV6-5,TRBJ1-1,CASLLDRGNTEAFF
TRBV6-2/TRBV6-3,TRBJ1-5,CASSYSQGSAGSNQPQHF
TRBV5-5,TRBJ2-3,CASRPRRESTDTQYF
TRBV5-5,TRBJ2-7,CASSPGGHNSEQYF
TRBV10-1,TRBJ1-1,CASSESAGAPTEAFF
TRBV15,TRBJ1-5,CATSSPSSGHHQPQHF
TRBV11-3,TRBJ1-1,CASSWTGENTEAFF
TRBV4-1,TRBJ2-7,CASSHTSGGRYEQYF
TRBV21-1,TRBJ1-5,CASSNRQGDIRSNQPQHF
TRBV7-9,TRBJ1-1,CASRKTGVNTEAFF
TRBV11-2,TRBJ2-3,CASSLGGGIDTQYF
TRBV6-5,TRBJ2-7,CASRSRGAYEQYF
TRBV18,TRBJ1-1,CASSPGQGALGTEAFF
TRBV7-2,TRBJ1-5,CASSRGQGSDQPQHF
TRBV27,TRBJ2-7,CASRIAGGLYEQYF
TRBV10-3,TRBJ1-1,CAIGADTNTEAFF
TRBV7-2,TRBJ2-5,CASSPTSGGELQETQYF
TRBV5-1,TRBJ1-6,CASRLGQINSPLHF